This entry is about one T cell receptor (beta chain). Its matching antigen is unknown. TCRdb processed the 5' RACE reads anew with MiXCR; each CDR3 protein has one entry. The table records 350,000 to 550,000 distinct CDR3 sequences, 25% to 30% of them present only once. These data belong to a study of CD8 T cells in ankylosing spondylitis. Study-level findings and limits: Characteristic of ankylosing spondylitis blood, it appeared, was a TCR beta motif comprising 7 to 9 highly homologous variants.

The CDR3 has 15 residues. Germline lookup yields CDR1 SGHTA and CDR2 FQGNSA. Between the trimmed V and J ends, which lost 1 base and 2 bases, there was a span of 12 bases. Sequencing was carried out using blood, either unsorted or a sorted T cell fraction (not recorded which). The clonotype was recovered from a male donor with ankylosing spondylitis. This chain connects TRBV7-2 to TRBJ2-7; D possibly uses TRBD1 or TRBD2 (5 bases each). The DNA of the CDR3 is TGTGCCAGCAGCTTAGGATCTGGGGACCCCTACGAGCAGTACTTC. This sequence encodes CASSLGSGDPYEQYF.